This T cell receptor beta chain stems from a study of blood T cell repertoires in COVID-19. Study at large: Italy, Spain and the United States were the sources of the convalescent and acute COVID-19 samples. The cDNA or gDNA used as material had been derived from T cells, B-cell-depleted T cells, or PBMCs.

The sample holds one count of this clone. In the study's own analysis: Estimation of nucleated cell counts was performed using reference gene primer amplification. Using immunoSEQ multiplex PCR, the repertoire was profiled, and TCRdb retains in-frame clones only, with some absent. V and J calls and clone size are as listed in that table; D and trimming were resolved from the DNA. The sample lists 150,000 to 200,000 clones, approximately 87% occurring once. This CDR3 contains 15 residues. V lost 3 bases and J lost 4, with 11 bases in between. The germline CDR1 and CDR2 sequences are SGHKS and YYEKEE (reference sequence).

The receptor's source is a man between 35 and 55 years old with active or convalescent COVID-19. The rearrangement links TRBV5-5 to TRBJ1-6, with D possibly TRBD1 on 5 matching bases. Input material: peripheral blood. CDR3 region: CASSYRQSYNSPLHF. The CDR3 coding sequence is TGTGCCAGCAGCTATAGACAGTCTTATAATTCACCCCTCCACTTT.